This T cell receptor (beta chain) appears in the sequencing data of a study of beta chain features in type 1 diabetes. CDR1 is SNHLY, CDR2 FYNNEI, per germline. The CDR3 has 16 amino acids. The V gene lost 10 bases and the J gene lost 2 bases, with 21 bases spanning the gap. This clone was detected many times. The isolated RNA, all of it, was reverse transcribed, so expressed TCRB transcripts were what got sequenced. Repertoires were generated with immunoSEQ multiplex PCR, while TCRdb's copy carries only in-frame clones and drops some. The sample shows nearly 350,000 clones, 8% of them seen only once.

This sequence was found in a woman aged 18-29 years in good health. V usage is TRBV2 and J usage is TRBJ2-1, with D perhaps TRBD1 (6 bases). Sample: central memory CD4+ T cells from blood. The CDR3, as DNA: TGTGCCACCCACACTCAACAGGGTATGCCCTACAATGAGCAGTTCTTC. Its protein is CATHTQQGMPYNEQFF.